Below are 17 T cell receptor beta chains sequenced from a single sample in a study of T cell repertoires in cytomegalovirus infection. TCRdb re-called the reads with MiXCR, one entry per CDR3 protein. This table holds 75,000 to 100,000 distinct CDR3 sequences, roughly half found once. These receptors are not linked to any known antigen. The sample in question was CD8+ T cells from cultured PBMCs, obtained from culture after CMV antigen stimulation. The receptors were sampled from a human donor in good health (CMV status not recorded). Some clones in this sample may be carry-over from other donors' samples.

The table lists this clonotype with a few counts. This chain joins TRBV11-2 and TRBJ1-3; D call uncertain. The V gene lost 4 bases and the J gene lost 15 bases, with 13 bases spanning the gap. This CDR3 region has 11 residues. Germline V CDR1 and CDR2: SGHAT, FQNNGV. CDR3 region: CASSYDGEPYF. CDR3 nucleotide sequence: TGTGCCAGCAGCTACGATGGCGAACCATATTTT. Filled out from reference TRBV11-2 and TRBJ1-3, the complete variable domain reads EAGVAQSPRYKIIEKRQSVAFWCNPISGHATLYWYQQILGQGPKLLIQFQNNGVVDDSQLPKDRFSAERLKGVDSTLKIQPAKLEDSAVYLCASSYDGEPYFGEGSWLTVV.

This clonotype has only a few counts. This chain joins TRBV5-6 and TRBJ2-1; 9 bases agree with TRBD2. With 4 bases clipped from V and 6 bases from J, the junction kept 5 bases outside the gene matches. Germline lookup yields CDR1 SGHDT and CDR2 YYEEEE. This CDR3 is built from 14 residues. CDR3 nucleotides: TGTGCCAGCAGCCCGGGACTAGCTGGCAATGAGCAGTTCTTC. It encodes CASSPGLAGNEQFF. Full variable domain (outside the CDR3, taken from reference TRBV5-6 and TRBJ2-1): DAGVTQSPTHLIKTRGQQVTLRCSPKSGHDTVSWYQQALGQGPQFIFQYYEEEERQRGNFPDRFSGHQFPNYSSELNVNALLLGDSALYLCASSPGLAGNEQFFGPGTRLTVL.

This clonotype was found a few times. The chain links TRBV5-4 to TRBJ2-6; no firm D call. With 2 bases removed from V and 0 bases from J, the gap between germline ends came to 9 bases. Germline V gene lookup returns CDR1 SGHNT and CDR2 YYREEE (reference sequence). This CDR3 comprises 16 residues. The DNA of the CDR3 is TGTGCCAGCAGCTTAGGCAGCCCCTCTGGGGCCAACGTCCTGACTTTC. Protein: CASSLGSPSGANVLTF.

The chain's CDR3 is CASWGRVHGYTF. The DNA for the CDR3 is TGTGCCAGCTGGGGGAGAGTCCATGGCTACACCTTC. The V call is TRBV7-4, the J call TRBJ1-2, with TRBD1 as a possible D gene (5 bases). The CDR3 loop spans 12 amino acids. CDR1 SGHVT and CDR2 SQSDAQ come from the germline V gene. Trimming pared 8 bases from V and 6 bases from J, leaving 13 bases between.

The CDR3 DNA reads as TGTGCCAGCAGTGAAAACCTAGCGGGGGGGCCGGGGGGCAAAAACATTCAGTACTTC. It is translated as CASSENLAGGPGGKNIQYF. The chain combines TRBV2 with TRBJ2-4, with 12 nucleotides matching TRBD2. Germline V gene sequence: CDR1 SNHLY, CDR2 FYNNEI. The CDR3 extends over 19 amino acids. Unmatched junction bases numbered 11, after V lost 2 bases and J lost 3 bases.

The CDR3 region is CASSARLSGTSLWDEQFF. The DNA of the CDR3 is TGTGCCAGCAGCGCCCGCCTTTCCGGGACTAGCCTGTGGGATGAGCAGTTCTTC. V and J are TRBV11-2 and TRBJ2-1, with 9 bases matching TRBD2. Looked up from germline, CDR1 is SGHAT and CDR2 is FQNNGV. This CDR3 has 18 amino acids. V gave up 5 bases and J gave up 8 bases; unmatched junction bases: 19.

The CDR3 sequence is CASSPPGQGYNEQFF. Here the CDR3 DNA reads TGTGCCAGTAGCCCCCCGGGACAGGGCTACAATGAGCAGTTCTTC. The chain combines TRBV19 with TRBJ2-1, with 9 bases aligning to TRBD1. V shed 6 bases, J shed 3 bases, and the junction held 6 bases outside the gene matches. The CDR3 covers 15 residues. Germline V gene data show CDR1 as LNHDA and CDR2 as SQIVND (reference sequence).

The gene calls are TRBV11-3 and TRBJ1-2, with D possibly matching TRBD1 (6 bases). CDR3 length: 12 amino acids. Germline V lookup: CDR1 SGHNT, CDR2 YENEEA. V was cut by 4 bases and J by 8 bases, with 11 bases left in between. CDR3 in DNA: TGTGCCAGCAGCTCACAGGGTGCGGGCTACACCTTC. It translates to CASSSQGAGYTF.

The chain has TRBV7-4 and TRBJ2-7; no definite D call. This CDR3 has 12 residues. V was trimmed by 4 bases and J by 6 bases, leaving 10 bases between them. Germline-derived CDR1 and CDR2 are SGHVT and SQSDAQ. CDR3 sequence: CASSSTNFEQYF. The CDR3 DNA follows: TGTGCCAGCAGCTCCACCAACTTCGAGCAGTACTTC.

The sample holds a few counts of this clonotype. CDR3 in amino acids: CASSLAWGGDEKLFF. For the CDR3, the DNA is TGTGCCAGCAGCTTAGCTTGGGGAGGTGATGAAAAACTGTTTTTT. V is TRBV7-2 and J is TRBJ1-4; no definite D call. Looked up from germline, CDR1 is SGHTA and CDR2 is FQGNSA. Trimming removed 0 bases from V and 6 bases from J, with 11 bases in between. This CDR3 has 15 amino acids.

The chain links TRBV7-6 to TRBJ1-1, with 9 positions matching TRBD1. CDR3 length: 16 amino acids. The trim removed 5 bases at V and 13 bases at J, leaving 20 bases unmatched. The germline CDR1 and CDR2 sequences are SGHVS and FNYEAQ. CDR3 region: CASSESNRGLNTEYFF. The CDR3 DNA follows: TGTGCCAGCAGCGAAAGTAACAGGGGGCTGAACACTGAATATTTCTTT.

The CDR3: CASSGGRSTDTQYF. In nucleotides, the CDR3 is TGTGCCAGCAGTGGGGGCCGAAGCACAGATACGCAGTATTTT. The chain employs TRBV2 and TRBJ2-3, with a possible D match to TRBD1 (5 bases). The CDR3 is 14 residues long. Germline CDR1 and CDR2: SNHLY and FYNNEI. Between the trimmed V and J ends, which lost 4 bases and 0 bases, there was a span of 8 bases.

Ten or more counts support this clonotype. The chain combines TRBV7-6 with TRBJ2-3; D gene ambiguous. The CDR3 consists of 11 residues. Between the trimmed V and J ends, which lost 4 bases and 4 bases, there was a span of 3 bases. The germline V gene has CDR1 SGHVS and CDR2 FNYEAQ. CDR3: CASSSADTQYF. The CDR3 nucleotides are TGTGCCAGCAGCTCGGCAGATACGCAGTATTTT.

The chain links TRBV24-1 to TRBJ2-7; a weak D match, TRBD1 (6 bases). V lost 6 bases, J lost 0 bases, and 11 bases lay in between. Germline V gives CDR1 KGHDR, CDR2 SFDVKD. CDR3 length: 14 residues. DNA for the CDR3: TGTGCCACCAGTTTAGGGGGATCCTCCTACGAGCAGTACTTC. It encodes CATSLGGSSYEQYF.

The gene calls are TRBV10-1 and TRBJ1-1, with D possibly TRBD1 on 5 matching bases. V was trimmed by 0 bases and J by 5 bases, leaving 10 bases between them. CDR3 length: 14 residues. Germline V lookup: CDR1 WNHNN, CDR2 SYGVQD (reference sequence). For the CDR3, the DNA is TGCGCCAGCAGTGAGTCCCAGGGTTGGACTGAAGCTTTCTTT. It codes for CASSESQGWTEAFF.

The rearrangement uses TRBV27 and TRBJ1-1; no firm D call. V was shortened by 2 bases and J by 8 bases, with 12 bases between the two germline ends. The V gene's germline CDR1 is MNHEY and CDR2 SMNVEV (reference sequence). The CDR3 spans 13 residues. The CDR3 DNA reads TGTGCCAGCAGTTTAGTGAACGGTATGGAAGCTTTCTTT. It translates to CASSLVNGMEAFF.

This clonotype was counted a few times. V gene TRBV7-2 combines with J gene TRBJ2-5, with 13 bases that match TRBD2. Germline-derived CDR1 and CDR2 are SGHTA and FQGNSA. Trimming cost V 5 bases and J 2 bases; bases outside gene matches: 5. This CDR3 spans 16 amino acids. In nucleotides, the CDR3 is TGTGCCAGCAGCCTCGGACTAGCGGGGGAACAAGAGACCCAGTACTTC. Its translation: CASSLGLAGEQETQYF.